This TCR beta chain was recovered during a study of early T cells in non-severe SARS-CoV-2 infection (dated by TCRdb to the early 2020s). General notes on the study: TCR sequencing used bulk RNA from unsorted whole blood, so alpha and beta chains could not be paired.

Receptor amplification or capture employed 5' RACE. The sequencer listed for this sample is NextSeq 500. To correct for sequencing error and PCR bias, the TCR library protocol tagged individual cDNA molecules with unique molecular identifiers. TCR alpha and beta chains were both sequenced, and the abundances of alpha and beta sequences in each sample were closely correlated with each other. Turning to the authors' computational methods: Decombinator V4 was used to annotate TCR sequences for V gene, J gene and CDR3. Expanded TCRs were defined as changing significantly between any two time points under a Poisson model with p below 0.0001. TCR abundances were normalised to the total number of TCRs sequenced per sample and expressed as counts per million. MAIT TCRs were defined by TRAV1-2 paired with TRAJ12, TRAJ20 or TRAJ33, and iNKT TCRs by TRAV10 paired with TRAJ18. A search of VDJdb, accessed on 1 November 2021, was run for TCRs annotated to CMV, EBV and SARS-CoV-2, with TCRs annotated for multiple antigens excluded. TCRdb reanalyzed the raw reads on its own, using fastp at Q25 for trimming and MiXCR for clone calling, and kept in-frame beta chains. All rows with the same CDR3 protein become a single entry with the most common DNA and genes. The V and J calls were not made by the authors but by TCRdb's processing. In this sample the table shows 57,000 or so distinct CDR3 sequences, approximately 12% of which occur a single time. The ten biggest clones cover 1% to 1.5% of the sample.

The full study reports these points: VDJdb matching was skewed toward anti-spike CD8 responses and likely underestimated virus-specific expansions, missing private and CD4 specificities.

A case-control design nested within a healthcare worker cohort in London, UK, was used, with weekly nasopharyngeal swab PCR tests and blood sampling performed. Healthcare workers were recruited during the week of the UK lockdown, between 23 and 31 March 2020, and followed weekly for up to 16 weeks. This clonotype has more than one count but fewer than ten. The antigen it recognizes is unknown. There are no base qualities to consult, and no much larger clone falls within one base. The germline V gene encodes CDR1 MDHEN and CDR2 SYDVKM. There are 11 amino acids in the CDR3, from cysteine to phenylalanine inclusive. The read is trimmed to its CDR3 DNA, 33 bases read in frame from base 1. Trimming takes 6 bases from V and 5 bases from J, and the germline ends sit 7 bases apart.

The sample in question was whole blood, obtained at baseline. This TCR was sampled from an adult who was a healthcare worker with PCR-confirmed SARS-CoV-2 infection or an uninfected control (not recorded which). The donor label of this sample is uncertain. The chain is assembled from TRBV28 and TRBJ1-2; a tentative D call is TRBD1 (6 bases match). The CDR3 amino acid sequence is: CASRQGYGYTF. The DNA sequence follows: TGTGCCAGCAGACAGGGTTATGGCTACACCTTC.